The 11 T cell receptor beta chains below were found in one sample sequenced in a study of cytomegalovirus exposure and HLA in healthy donors. Researchers ran the PCR with 60 Vbeta and 13 Jbeta primers. TCRdb's table, derived via immunoSEQ multiplex PCR, lists solely in-frame clones and lacks some. The sample yields tens of thousands of clones, over 70% seen once. The source material was PBMCs. These TCRs come from a man aged 45-60 years in good health and CMV-seropositive.

The chain combines TRBV5-5 with TRBJ2-1, with a tentative D call TRBD2 (5 bases). The V and J ends lost 0 bases and 0 bases respectively, with 10 bases between them. Germline CDR1 is SGHKS and CDR2 is YYEKEE (reference sequence). The CDR3 contains 16 residues. CDR3 sequence reads: CASSLEAVSSYNEQFF. The CDR3 DNA follows: TGTGCCAGCAGCTTGGAAGCGGTTAGCTCCTACAATGAGCAGTTCTTC.

This clone was seen just once. The rearrangement uses TRBV5-6 and TRBJ2-7; TRBD2 is a possible D gene (5 bases). Per germline, CDR1 SGHDT and CDR2 YYEEEE. Trimming took 5 bases from V and 0 from J, leaving 12 bases between them. The CDR3 length is 14 residues. The CDR3 loop is CASRRDTISYEQYF. The CDR3 region has the DNA TGTGCCAGCAGACGGGATACCATCTCCTACGAGCAGTACTTC.

This clone appeared a single time. The chain carries TRBV4-2 and TRBJ1-2, with 8 bases identical to TRBD1. J was trimmed by 6 bases and V by 1 base; bases with no gene match: 4. The CDR3 runs 14 residues. CDR1 is LGHNA, CDR2 YNFKEQ, per germline. CDR3 sequence (DNA): TGTGCCAGCAGCCAAGGGACAGGGACGGATGGCTACACCTTC. This gives the protein CASSQGTGTDGYTF.

The rearrangement links TRBV15 to TRBJ2-3, with 8 nucleotides matching TRBD2. This CDR3 has 19 residues. Germline CDR1 LNHNV, CDR2 YYDKDF (reference sequence). J lost 5 bases, V lost 6 bases, and 22 bases had no gene match. CDR3 sequence (DNA): TGTGCCACCAGTTCGGTTTATGGCCGGGGAGCGGGAGATCGAGATACGCAGTATTTT. Its translation is CATSSVYGRGAGDRDTQYF. Drawing the rest from reference TRBV15 and TRBJ2-3, the complete variable domain is DAMVIQNPRYQVTQFGKPVTLSCSQTLNHNVMYWYQQKSSQAPKLLFHYYDKDFNNEADTPDNFQSRRPNTSFCFLDIRSPGLGDTAMYLCATSSVYGRGAGDRDTQYFGPGTRLTVL.

About this clone itself: A junction boundary mismatches the germline segment, possibly from a read error. The rearrangement uses TRBV7-9 and TRBJ2-1, with 9 nucleotides matching TRBD2. Germline lookup yields CDR1 SEHNR and CDR2 FQNEAQ (reference sequence). The CDR3 extends over 16 amino acids. Written as DNA, the CDR3 is TGTTCCAGCAGCCCTAGTGTAGCGGGAGAAATCAATGAGCAGTTCTTC. This encodes CSSSPSVAGEINEQFF.

The rearrangement uses TRBV30 and TRBJ2-7; 11 nucleotides match TRBD1. Germline assignment: CDR1 GTSNPN and CDR2 SVGIG (reference sequence). Germline trimming cut 3 bases from V and 7 bases from J; bases unmatched to any gene: 8. This CDR3 has 14 residues. CDR3 sequence (DNA): TGTGCCTGGAGGAAAGGGACAGGGGGTAGGGAGCAGTACTTC. Translating gives CAWRKGTGGREQYF. The full variable domain, rest sourced from reference TRBV30 and TRBJ2-7, is SQTIHQWPATLVQPVGSPLSLECTVEGTSNPNLYWYRQAAGRGLQLLFYSVGIGQISSEVPQNLSASRPQDRQFILSSKKLLLSDSGFYLCAWRKGTGGREQYFGPGTRLTVT.

The chain carries TRBV7-8 and TRBJ2-7; 9 nucleotides align to TRBD2. The CDR3 contains 15 residues. CDR1 is SGHVS, CDR2 FQNEAQ, per germline. V was pared by 4 bases and J by 0 bases, with 4 bases of the junction left unmatched. The CDR3 nucleotides are TGTGCCAGCAGCTCCGGGCGGGGGGGCTCCTACGAGCAGTACTTC. Protein product: CASSSGRGGSYEQYF. The complete variable domain, with remaining parts taken from reference TRBV7-8 and TRBJ2-7, reads GAGVSQSPRYKVAKRGQDVALRCDPISGHVSLFWYQQALGQGPEFLTYFQNEAQLDKSGLPSDRFFAERPEGSVSTLKIQRTQQEDSAVYLCASSSGRGGSYEQYFGPGTRLTVT.

The chain employs TRBV5-1 and TRBJ2-1; D is possibly TRBD2 (5 bases). The germline V and J ends were trimmed by 7 bases and 0 bases, with 11 bases remaining between them. The germline gives CDR1 SGHRS, CDR2 YFSETQ. This CDR3 region has 14 residues. This CDR3 reads CASCRDPSYNEQFF. The DNA of the CDR3 is TGCGCCAGCTGCCGGGATCCCTCCTACAATGAGCAGTTCTTC.

The genes are TRBV5-1 and TRBJ1-1, with D perhaps TRBD1 (6 bases). Germline assignment: CDR1 SGHRS and CDR2 YFSETQ. The CDR3 spans 16 residues. Trimming took 0 bases from V and 0 from J, leaving 12 bases between them. The CDR3 spells CASSLGTAQMNTEAFF. The CDR3 DNA follows: TGCGCCAGCAGCTTGGGGACAGCCCAAATGAACACTGAAGCTTTCTTT. The variable domain in full, completed from reference TRBV5-1 and TRBJ1-1, reads KAGVTQTPRYLIKTRGQQVTLSCSPISGHRSVSWYQQTPGQGLQFLFEYFSETQRNKGNFPGRFSGRQFSNSRSEMNVSTLELGDSALYLCASSLGTAQMNTEAFFGQGTRLTVV.

The rearrangement links TRBV6-1 to TRBJ1-2; TRBD1 matches at 8 bases. CDR1 and CDR2 (germline): MNHNS, SASEGT. This CDR3 has 14 residues. V was pared by 1 base and J by 8 bases, with 6 bases of the junction left unmatched. The DNA of the CDR3 is TGTGCCAGCAGTGAAGTTAGGACAGGGAGAGGCTACACCTTC. Protein product: CASSEVRTGRGYTF.

The chain recombines TRBV7-2 with TRBJ2-1; possibly TRBD2 for D (6 bases). The CDR3 consists of 13 residues. Germline CDR1 SGHTA, CDR2 FQGNSA. Trimming removed 3 bases at V and 10 bases at J, with 13 bases between. The CDR3 nucleotides are TGTGCCAGCAGCTTGGGGCTAGCGCGGGAGCAGTTCTTC. It specifies CASSLGLAREQFF.